The rows below give T cell receptor beta chains drawn from one sample of a study of blood T cell repertoires in COVID-19. The assay was immunoSEQ multiplex PCR, and TCRdb's table has in-frame clones only and misses some. The sample yields a few hundred thousand clones, around 86% seen once. Sequencing was performed on peripheral blood. The source is a woman of 80 years or more with COVID-19, enrolled during active disease. CDR3s include the opening cysteine and the closing phenylalanine or tryptophan. The order of the fields is J gene, V gene, CDR3 protein.

j_gene: TRBJ2-3
v_gene: TRBV25-1
CDR3aa: CASSGGHFGTDTQYF

j_gene: TRBJ1-2
v_gene: TRBV6-5
CDR3aa: CASSYSPRNYGYTF

j_gene: TRBJ1-2
v_gene: TRBV19
CDR3aa: CASTPGTGLHYGYTF

j_gene: TRBJ1-1
v_gene: TRBV10-2
CDR3aa: CASSESGRGAFF

j_gene: TRBJ2-5
v_gene: TRBV24-1
CDR3aa: CATSDVSTSGRRETQYF

j_gene: TRBJ2-5
v_gene: TRBV30
CDR3aa: CAFRGRGRQETQYF

j_gene: TRBJ2-1
v_gene: TRBV6-2/TRBV6-3
CDR3aa: CASSLAEGRNEQFF

j_gene: TRBJ2-7
v_gene: TRBV28
CDR3aa: CASTRDRYEQYF

j_gene: TRBJ1-1
v_gene: TRBV2
CDR3aa: CASSWDSRGTTEAFF

j_gene: TRBJ1-5
v_gene: TRBV19
CDR3aa: CASSMGGLSNQPQHF

j_gene: TRBJ1-2
v_gene: TRBV28
CDR3aa: CASSSTDNYGYTF

j_gene: TRBJ2-5
v_gene: TRBV19
CDR3aa: CASSIMRFGTETQYF

j_gene: TRBJ2-1
v_gene: TRBV2
CDR3aa: CASSEATALAGAYEQFF

j_gene: TRBJ1-5
v_gene: TRBV18
CDR3aa: CASSPGTVNQPQHF

j_gene: TRBJ1-6
v_gene: TRBV2
CDR3aa: CASRIQGTNSPLHF

j_gene: TRBJ2-2
v_gene: TRBV7-3
CDR3aa: CASSSGQGTGELFF

j_gene: TRBJ1-2
v_gene: TRBV28
CDR3aa: CASSPTPRIDHGYTF

j_gene: TRBJ1-2
v_gene: TRBV3-1/TRBV3-2
CDR3aa: CASSDGGRAGYTF

j_gene: TRBJ2-4
v_gene: TRBV25-1
CDR3aa: CASSLRVGNIQYF

j_gene: TRBJ1-3
v_gene: TRBV6-5
CDR3aa: CASTNTDSGNTIYF

j_gene: TRBJ1-5
v_gene: TRBV6-2/TRBV6-3
CDR3aa: CASSYSIRQPQHF

j_gene: TRBJ2-7
v_gene: TRBV21-1
CDR3aa: CASSKALALPGTYEQYF

j_gene: TRBJ1-5
v_gene: TRBV19
CDR3aa: CASSFGVVGGNQPQHF

j_gene: TRBJ2-3
v_gene: TRBV19
CDR3aa: CASSIGLAGFSTDTQYF

j_gene: TRBJ2-1
v_gene: TRBV5-1
CDR3aa: CASSWDRLNSYNEQFF

j_gene: TRBJ2-3
v_gene: TRBV10-1
CDR3aa: CASSGTAGGTDTQYF

j_gene: TRBJ1-2
v_gene: TRBV18
CDR3aa: CASSHGDSLGYTF

j_gene: TRBJ1-2
v_gene: TRBV5-5
CDR3aa: CASSSQGRVLDGYTF

j_gene: TRBJ1-5
v_gene: TRBV10-3
CDR3aa: CAITNRGINQPQHF

j_gene: TRBJ2-7
v_gene: TRBV6-5
CDR3aa: CASSFDRVSYEQYF

j_gene: TRBJ1-2
v_gene: TRBV6-1
CDR3aa: CASSDTGRGSGYTF